Shown below are 10 T cell receptor beta chains from a single sample sequenced in a study of PD-L1 blockade in urothelial cancer. Clones were read by immunoSEQ multiplex PCR, and TCRdb kept only the in-frame ones, dropping some. Among roughly 48,000 clones, approximately 80% were seen once, and the ten largest hold 5.8%. The sequencing used PBMCs, collected around atezolizumab (anti-PD-L1) treatment. These receptors were taken from a man aged 40-50 years with urothelial cancer.

The chain combines TRBV9 with TRBJ2-3, with 7 bases that match TRBD1. CDR3 length: 16 residues. Unmatched junction bases numbered 14, after V lost 0 bases and J lost 10 bases. Germline V gene sequence: CDR1 SGDLS, CDR2 YYNGEE. In nucleotides, the CDR3 is TGTGCCAGCAGCGTAGGATTAGGGACAGCATCAGGATCGCAGTATTTT. Translation: CASSVGLGTASGSQYF. The variable domain in full, with the rest retrieved from reference TRBV9 and TRBJ2-3, is DSGVTQTPKHLITATGQRVTLRCSPRSGDLSVYWYQQSLDQGLQFLIQYYNGEERAKGNILERFSAQQFPDLHSELNLSSLELGDSALYFCASSVGLGTASGSQYFGPGTRLTVL.

This chain connects TRBV27 to TRBJ2-2; TRBD2 matches at 7 bases. The J segment lost 6 bases and the V segment lost 7 bases, leaving 11 bases of the junction unmatched. CDR1 and CDR2 from the germline V gene are MNHEY and SMNVEV (reference sequence). The CDR3 is 15 amino acids. This CDR3 reads CASTSGTKFPGELFF. The CDR3 DNA is TGTGCCAGCACCTCCGGGACTAAATTTCCCGGGGAGCTGTTTTTT.

The CDR3: CASNPTSGSTDTQYF. The CDR3, as DNA: TGTGCCAGCAACCCGACTAGCGGGAGTACAGATACGCAGTATTTT. The genes are TRBV6-1 and TRBJ2-3, with 12 bases matching TRBD2. The V gene end was trimmed by 7 bases and the J gene end by 3 bases; junction bases not matched to a gene: 5. The CDR3 sequence is 15 residues long. Germline V gene lookup returns CDR1 MNHNS and CDR2 SASEGT.

The chain has TRBV7-2 and TRBJ2-6; 7 bases agree with TRBD1. The germline V gene encodes CDR1 SGHTA and CDR2 FQGNSA. V shed 1 base and J 1 base; nucleotides not matched to a gene: 7. This CDR3 comprises 18 residues. CDR3 nucleotides: TGTGCCAGCAGCTTAGGAGGGGGCCGAGGATCTGGGGCCAACGTCCTGACTTTC. Its protein product is CASSLGGGRGSGANVLTF.

This chain uses TRBV11-2 with TRBJ2-1; TRBD2 agrees at 10 bases. The CDR3 length is 16 residues. V lost 4 bases and J lost 4; bases outside the gene matches: 7. Germline V gene sequence: CDR1 SGHAT, CDR2 FQNNGV. CDR3 sequence reads: CASSSLKAGGYNEQFF. CDR3 nucleotides: TGTGCCAGCAGCTCGCTGAAAGCGGGGGGGTACAATGAGCAGTTCTTC.

The chain combines TRBV18 with TRBJ1-5; no firm D call. This CDR3 has 15 residues. CDR1 KGHSH and CDR2 LQKENI come from the germline V gene. The V gene lost 0 bases and the J gene lost 1 base, with 7 bases spanning the gap. As DNA, the CDR3 is TGTGCCAGCTCACCACCGAGAGAGAGCAATCAGCCCCAGCATTTT. Protein: CASSPPRESNQPQHF.

CDR3 protein: CASSQVGRAPPGANVLTF. The CDR3 bases are TGCGCCAGCAGCCAAGTTGGCAGGGCTCCCCCTGGGGCCAACGTCCTGACTTTC. The chain combines TRBV4-1 with TRBJ2-6, with a tentative D call TRBD1 (5 bases). The germline V gene has CDR1 MGHRA and CDR2 YSYEKL. The CDR3 has 18 amino acids. The V end lost 1 base, the J end lost 2 bases, and 15 bases lay between the germline ends.

Here the CDR3 DNA reads TGTGCCAGCAGTATGACAGGGACTAATGAAAAACTGTTTTTT. Translated: CASSMTGTNEKLFF. The chain carries TRBV2 and TRBJ1-4, with 7 bases fitting TRBD1. V gave up 5 bases and J gave up 2 bases; unmatched junction bases: 2. This CDR3 has 14 residues. Germline lookup yields CDR1 SNHLY and CDR2 FYNNEI.

The sample holds one count of this clone. The V call is TRBV10-3, the J call TRBJ1-1; a possible D gene is TRBD1 (6 bases). The CDR3 runs 13 residues. The ends were cut back, 3 bases at V and 5 bases at J, with 10 bases in the middle. Germline CDR1 reads ENHRY; CDR2 reads SYGVKD. CDR3 loop: CAISDYQGTEAFF. The CDR3 nucleotides read TGTGCCATCAGTGATTACCAGGGGACTGAAGCTTTCTTT.

The chain recombines TRBV10-3 with TRBJ1-5; 12 nucleotides align to TRBD1. The germline CDR1 and CDR2 sequences are ENHRY and SYGVKD. The junction had 5 bases not matched to a gene; V was cut back by 2 bases and J by 6 bases. The CDR3 is 16 residues long. CDR3 residues: CAISEPGQGASQPQHF. CDR3 bases: TGTGCCATCAGTGAGCCGGGACAGGGGGCTTCTCAGCCCCAGCATTTT.